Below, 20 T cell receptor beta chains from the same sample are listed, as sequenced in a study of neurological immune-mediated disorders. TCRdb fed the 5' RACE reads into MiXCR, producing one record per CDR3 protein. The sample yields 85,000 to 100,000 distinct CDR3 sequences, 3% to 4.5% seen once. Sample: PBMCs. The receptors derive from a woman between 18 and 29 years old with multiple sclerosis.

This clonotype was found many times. CDR3 bases: TGCGCCAGCATGGGACAGGGAATTTCCGAGCAGTACTTC. It translates to CASMGQGISEQYF. V and J are TRBV5-1 and TRBJ2-7, with 9 bases fitting TRBD1. V dropped 6 bases and J dropped 6; count of bases not matched to a gene: 7. CDR1 SGHRS and CDR2 YFSETQ come from the germline V gene. This CDR3 has 13 residues.

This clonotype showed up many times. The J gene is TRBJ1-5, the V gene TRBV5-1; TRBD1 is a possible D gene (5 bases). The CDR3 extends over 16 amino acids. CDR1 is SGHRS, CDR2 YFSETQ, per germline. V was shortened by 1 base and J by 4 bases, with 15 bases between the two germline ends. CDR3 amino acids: CASSLSPTVGNQPQHF. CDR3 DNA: TGCGCCAGCAGCTTGTCGCCGACAGTGGGAAATCAGCCCCAGCATTTT.

The CDR3 spells CATSDYQAGKGQYTQYF. The DNA of the CDR3 is TGTGCCACCAGTGATTACCAGGCGGGAAAGGGTCAATATACGCAGTATTTT. V is TRBV24-1 and J is TRBJ2-3; the D gene is possibly TRBD2 (6 bases). V lost 2 bases and J 7 bases, leaving 21 bases between the germline ends. Germline V gene sequence: CDR1 KGHDR, CDR2 SFDVKD. The CDR3 runs 17 residues.

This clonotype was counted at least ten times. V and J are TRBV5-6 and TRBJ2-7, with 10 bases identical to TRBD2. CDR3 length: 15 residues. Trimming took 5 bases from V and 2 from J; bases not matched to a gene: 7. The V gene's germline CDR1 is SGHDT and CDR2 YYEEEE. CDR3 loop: CASRPTSGKAYEQYF. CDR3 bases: TGTGCCAGCAGACCTACTAGCGGGAAAGCCTACGAGCAGTACTTC. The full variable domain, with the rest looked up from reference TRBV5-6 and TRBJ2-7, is DAGVTQSPTHLIKTRGQQVTLRCSPKSGHDTVSWYQQALGQGPQFIFQYYEEEERQRGNFPDRFSGHQFPNYSSELNVNALLLGDSALYLCASRPTSGKAYEQYFGPGTRLTVT.

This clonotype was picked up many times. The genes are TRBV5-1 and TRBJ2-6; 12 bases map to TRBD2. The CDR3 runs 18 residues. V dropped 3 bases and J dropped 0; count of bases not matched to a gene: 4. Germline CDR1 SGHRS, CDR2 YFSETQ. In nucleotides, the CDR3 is TGCGCCAGCAGCTCGACTAGCGGGGGATCCTCTGGGGCCAACGTCCTGACTTTC. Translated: CASSSTSGGSSGANVLTF.

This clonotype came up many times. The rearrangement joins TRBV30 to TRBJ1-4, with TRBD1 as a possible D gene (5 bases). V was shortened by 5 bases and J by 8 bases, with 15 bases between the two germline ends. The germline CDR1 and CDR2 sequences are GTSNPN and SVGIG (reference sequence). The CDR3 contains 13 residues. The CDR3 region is CAWDIRGAEKLFF. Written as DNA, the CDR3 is TGTGCCTGGGACATTAGGGGAGCAGAAAAACTGTTTTTT.

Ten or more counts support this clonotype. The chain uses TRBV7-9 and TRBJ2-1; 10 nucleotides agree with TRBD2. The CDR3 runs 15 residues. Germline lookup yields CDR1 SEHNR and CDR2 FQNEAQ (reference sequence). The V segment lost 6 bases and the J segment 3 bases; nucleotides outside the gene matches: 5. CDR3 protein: CASRHGLADYNEQFF. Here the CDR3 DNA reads TGTGCCAGCAGACACGGACTAGCGGACTACAATGAGCAGTTCTTC.

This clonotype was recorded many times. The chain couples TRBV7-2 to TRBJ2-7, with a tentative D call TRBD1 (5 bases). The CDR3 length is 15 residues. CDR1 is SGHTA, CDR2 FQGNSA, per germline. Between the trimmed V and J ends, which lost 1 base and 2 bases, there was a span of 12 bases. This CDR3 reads CASSLVGRTTYEQYF. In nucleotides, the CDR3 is TGTGCCAGCAGCTTAGTCGGCAGGACAACCTACGAGCAGTACTTC.

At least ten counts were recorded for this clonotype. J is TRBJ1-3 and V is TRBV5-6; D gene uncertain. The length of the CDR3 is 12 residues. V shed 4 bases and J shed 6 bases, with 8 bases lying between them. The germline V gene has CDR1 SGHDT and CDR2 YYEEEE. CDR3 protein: CASSAGINTIYF. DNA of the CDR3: TGTGCCAGCAGCGCGGGCATAAACACCATATATTTT.

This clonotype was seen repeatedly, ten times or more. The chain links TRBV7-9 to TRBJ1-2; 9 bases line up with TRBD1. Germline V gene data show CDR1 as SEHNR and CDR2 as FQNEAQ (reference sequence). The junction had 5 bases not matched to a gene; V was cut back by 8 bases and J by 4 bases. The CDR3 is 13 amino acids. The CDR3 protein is CASGDREAYGYTF. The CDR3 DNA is TGTGCCAGCGGGGACAGGGAAGCCTATGGCTACACCTTC.

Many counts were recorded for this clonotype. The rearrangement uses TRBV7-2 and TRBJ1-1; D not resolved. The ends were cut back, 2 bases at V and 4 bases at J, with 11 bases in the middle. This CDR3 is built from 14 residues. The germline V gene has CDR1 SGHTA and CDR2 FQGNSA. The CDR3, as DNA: TGTGCCAGCAGCTTAAGAGGGTCTAGCACTGAAGCTTTCTTT. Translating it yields CASSLRGSSTEAFF.

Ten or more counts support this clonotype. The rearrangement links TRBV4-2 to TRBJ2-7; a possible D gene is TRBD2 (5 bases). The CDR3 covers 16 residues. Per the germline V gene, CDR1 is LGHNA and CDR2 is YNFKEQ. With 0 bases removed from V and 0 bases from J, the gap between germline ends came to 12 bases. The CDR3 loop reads CASSQESQRSSYEQYF. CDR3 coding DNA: TGTGCCAGCAGCCAAGAATCCCAGCGGAGCTCCTACGAGCAGTACTTC.

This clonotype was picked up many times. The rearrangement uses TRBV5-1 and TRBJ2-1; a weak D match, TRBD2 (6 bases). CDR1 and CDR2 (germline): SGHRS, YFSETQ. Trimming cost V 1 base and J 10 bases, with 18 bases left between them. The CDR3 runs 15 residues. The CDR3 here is CASSLIRGTPEEQFF. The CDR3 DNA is TGCGCCAGCAGCTTGATTCGCGGGACTCCGGAGGAGCAGTTCTTC.

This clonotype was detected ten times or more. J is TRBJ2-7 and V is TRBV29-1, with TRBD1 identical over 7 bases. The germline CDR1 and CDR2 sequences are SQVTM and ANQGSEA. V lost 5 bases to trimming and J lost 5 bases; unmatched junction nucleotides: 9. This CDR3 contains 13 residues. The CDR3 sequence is CSVSDRSNDEQYF. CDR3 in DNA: TGCAGCGTTTCGGACAGGAGCAACGACGAGCAGTACTTC.

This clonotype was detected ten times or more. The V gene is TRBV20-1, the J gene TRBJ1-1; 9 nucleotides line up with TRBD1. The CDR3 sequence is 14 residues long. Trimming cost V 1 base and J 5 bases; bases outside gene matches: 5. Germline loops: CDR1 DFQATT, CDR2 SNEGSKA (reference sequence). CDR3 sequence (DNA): TGCAGTGCTAGAGCCGGGACAGGGCGGACTGAAGCTTTCTTT. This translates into CSARAGTGRTEAFF.

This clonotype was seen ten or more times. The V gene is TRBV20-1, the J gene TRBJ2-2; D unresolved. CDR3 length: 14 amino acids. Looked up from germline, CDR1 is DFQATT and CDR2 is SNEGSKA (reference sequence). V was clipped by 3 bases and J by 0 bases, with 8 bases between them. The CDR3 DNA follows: TGCAGTGCTAGCGTATTCGCGAACACCGGGGAGCTGTTTTTT. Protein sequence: CSASVFANTGELFF.

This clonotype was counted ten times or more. This CDR3 reads CASRPLYRGDTVPLHF. CDR3 bases: TGTGCCAGCAGACCGCTATACAGGGGTGATACGGTGCCCCTCCACTTT. J is TRBJ1-6 and V is TRBV6-5, with TRBD1 matching 7 bases. The CDR3 sequence is 16 residues long. The V gene end was trimmed by 6 bases and the J gene end by 13 bases; junction bases not matched to a gene: 18. Germline values: CDR1 MNHEY, CDR2 SVGAGI.

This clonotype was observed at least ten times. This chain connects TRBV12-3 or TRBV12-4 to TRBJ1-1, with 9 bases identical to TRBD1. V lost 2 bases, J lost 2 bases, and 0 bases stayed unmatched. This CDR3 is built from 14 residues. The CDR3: CASSLTGGNTEAFF. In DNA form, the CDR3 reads TGTGCCAGCAGTTTAACAGGGGGCAACACTGAAGCTTTCTTT.

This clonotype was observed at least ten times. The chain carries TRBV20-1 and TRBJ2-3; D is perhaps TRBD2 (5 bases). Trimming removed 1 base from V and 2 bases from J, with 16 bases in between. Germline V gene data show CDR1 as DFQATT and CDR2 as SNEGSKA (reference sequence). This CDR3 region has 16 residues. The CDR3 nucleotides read TGCAGTGCTAGAGGTATTGTGGGAGTCCTCACAGATACGCAGTATTTT. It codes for CSARGIVGVLTDTQYF.

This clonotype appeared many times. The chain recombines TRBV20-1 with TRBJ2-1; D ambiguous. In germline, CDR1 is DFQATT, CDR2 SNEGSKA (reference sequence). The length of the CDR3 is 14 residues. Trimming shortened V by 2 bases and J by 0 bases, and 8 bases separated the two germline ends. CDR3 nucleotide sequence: TGCAGTGCTAGATTCGCGTCCTCCTACAATGAGCAGTTCTTC. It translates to CSARFASSYNEQFF.